This T cell receptor beta chain was identified during a study of tumor-infiltrating lymphocytes in primary liver carcinoma (dated by TCRdb to between 2016 and 2019). About the study as a whole: Of the five patients (three men and two women, aged 30 to 69 years), four had hepatocellular carcinoma and one had combined HCC and intrahepatic cholangiocarcinoma. TCRbeta repertoire sequencing covered 35 specimens from 5 patients: around 25 tumor regions, 5 adjacent noncancerous liver tissues and 5 peripheral blood samples. To link TCRbeta repertoire diversity to the local molecular phenotype, the roughly 24 tumor region samples were profiled with Agilent mRNA microarrays. Roughly 3.65 to 7.13 million productive TCRbeta reads were obtained per sample, and no significant difference in read depth was found between tissue types. Technical replicate repertoires showed high reproducibility, with mean shared-clone rates approximately 0.89 and correlation coefficients above 0.95. TCRbeta repertoire sequencing, expression microarrays and whole-exome sequencing were combined in the study across five regions of each liver tumor, with adjacent normal tissue and blood also included. Tumors of the five patients were stage T1-T3 N0M0 with maximum diameters of roughly 4.2 to 11 cm.

A constant-region primer and ProtoScript II reverse transcriptase were used to reverse-transcribe TCRbeta-specific cDNA from roughly 0.5 ug total RNA. Three nested multiplex PCR rounds, following a slightly modified ARM-PCR procedure, were used to build the TCRbeta libraries. The first two PCR rounds used multiplex TRBV1-TRBV30 forward primers with a Cbeta reverse primer, each for roughly 11 cycles. Sample barcodes and Illumina adapters were added in a final 25-cycle PCR using Deep VentR polymerase. Amplicons of 200-500 bp were gel-purified with a QIAquick gel extraction kit before sequencing. An Illumina HiSeq 2500 was used to sequence the TCRbeta amplicons, generating 250-bp paired-end reads. Per the authors' processing: Quality trimming of reads was performed with Trimmomatic v0.33, and paired reads were merged with FLASH v1.2.11 so that full CDR3 sequences could be recovered. V, D and J germline segments were assigned to the rearranged TCRbeta sequences using MiGEC v1.2.1b. Clonotype statistics, along with Shannon-Wiener diversity indices, were calculated using VDJtools v1.0.0. To cut down on sampling bias, every analysis after diversity analysis relied on just the 250 most abundant clonotypes from each sample. TCRdb cleaned the public reads at Q25 with fastp, built clones with MiXCR and kept in-frame beta chains. Each CDR3 protein appears once, grouped with its most common genes and DNA. For this entry, the V and J calls and clone size follow TCRdb and not the study's own pipeline. Here the sample has some 190,000 distinct CDR3 sequences; 70% to 90% occur a single time. About a sixth of the sample lies in the top ten.

Paper-wide results and their limitations: The study included only five patients, and the authors note findings should be validated in a larger study. Because sequencing covered only the TCR beta chain and unpaired alpha chains were not captured, true repertoire diversity is likely underestimated. A significantly larger repertoire fraction was made up by the top 250 clones in tumors than in blood (p = 0.039). Only roughly 7-24% of top clones appeared in all five regions of a tumor, which suggests that tumor-infiltrating T cells are spatially heterogeneous. Repertoire overlap was found to be higher between tumor regions (mean approximately 35%) than between tumor-adjacent (around 17%) or tumor-blood (approximately 15%) pairs, consistent with antigen-driven expansion. Since the samples were bulk and unsorted, there was no way to compare CD4+ and CD8+ T cell repertoires.

With respect to this clonotype: The target of this receptor is not known. The sample holds no much larger clone one base away, and base qualities are not on file.

From cysteine to phenylalanine, the CDR3 is 13 amino acids long. Only CDR3 DNA is held: 39 bases, read in frame from base 1. Ends trimmed: V by 6 bases, J by 8 bases; bases unmatched to a gene: 7. The germline V gene (reference sequence) sets CDR1 to SGHAT and CDR2 to FQDESV. Without any cell sorting, total RNA and DNA were co-extracted from approximately 20-30 mg of bulk tissue using the AllPrep DNA/RNA mini kit. Between November 2015 and early 2016, 4 or 5 patients in China with histopathologically diagnosed primary liver carcinoma had their tumors surgically resected. Chronic HBV infection was present in the patients, and the patients were treatment-naive at sampling. Five spatially separated regions were sampled from each tumor: the superior, inferior, left-lateral and right-lateral poles, plus the tumor centre. According to histology, viable tumor cells made up more than 80% of every tumor sample. Pieces of fresh tumor and adjacent tissue were cut in half, with one half kept in RNAlater at -80 degrees C and the other half sent for histology.

The sequence joins TRBV11-1 to TRBJ2-3; 8 junctional bases match TRBD1. Sequencing was done on a sample of tumor tissue from primary liver carcinoma. This sequence originates from a man in his forties with primary liver carcinoma and hepatitis B virus infection. The CDR3 loop reads CASSSDRGGTQYF. The DNA sequence is given as TGTGCCAGCAGTTCCGACAGGGGTGGTACGCAGTATTTT.